Listed below are T cell receptor beta chains from one sample, sequenced in a study of graft-versus-host responses after intestinal transplantation. Measured with immunoSEQ multiplex PCR; TCRdb has only the in-frame clones, and not every one. The table has around 110,000 clones, around nine tenths seen once. No antigen has been assigned to these receptors. Here the sequenced sample was unstimulated CD4+ T cells sorted from spleen or lymph node cells, taken before intestinal transplant. Receptors originate from a human donor who received an intestinal transplant. The CDR3 runs from the conserved cysteine through the conserved F or W. D genes are given only for firm matches. Size is omitted from some rows. Given values are once, few, many or a class for expanded clones.

>NA|NA|TRBV11-2|TRBJ2-1
CASSLGGVGNEQFF
TGTGCCAGCAGCTTAGGGGGGGTAGGAAATGAGCAGTTCTTC
>TRBD1|NA|TRBV7-6|TRBJ1-4
CASSSQQGTNEKLFF
TGTGCCAGCAGCTCTCAACAGGGGACTAATGAAAAACTGTTTTTT
>NA|once|TRBV19|TRBJ1-6
CASSSGGNSPLHF
TGTGCCAGTAGTAGCGGCGGTAATTCACCCCTCCACTTT
>NA|NA|TRBV2|TRBJ1-2
CASSWEAPSNYGYTF
TGTGCCAGCAGTTGGGAGGCCCCCAGTAACTATGGCTACACCTTC
>NA|NA|TRBV5-1|TRBJ1-2
CASSLPQGNYGYTF
TGCGCCAGCAGCTTACCCCAGGGAAACTATGGCTACACCTTC
>TRBD1|NA|TRBV10-3|TRBJ1-2
CAIRARQGAGYTF
TGTGCCATCAGGGCTAGACAGGGGGCTGGCTACACCTTC
>NA|NA|TRBV7-2|TRBJ1-2
CASSNYSAPPGIGYTF
TGTGCCAGCAGTAACTACTCGGCCCCTCCTGGTATCGGCTACACCTTC
>NA|NA|TRBV13|TRBJ1-2
CASSLGGGYGYTF
TGTGCCAGCAGCTTAGGGGGGGGGTATGGCTACACCTTC
>TRBD1|NA|TRBV18|TRBJ2-5
CASSTRQGWETQYF
TGTGCCAGCTCAACCCGACAGGGATGGGAGACCCAGTACTTC
>NA|NA|TRBV30|TRBJ1-6
CAWSRTGPYNSPLHF
TGTGCCTGGAGCCGAACAGGGCCCTATAATTCACCCCTCCACTTT
>TRBD1|NA|TRBV5-1|TRBJ2-7
CASSLVPGTGFYEQYF
TGCGCCAGCAGCTTGGTCCCCGGGACAGGGTTCTACGAGCAGTACTTC
>NA|NA|TRBV4-3|TRBJ2-3
CASSQWPGTGGHALNTQYF
TGCGCCAGCAGCCAATGGCCCGGGACGGGGGGCCATGCACTGAATACGCAGTATTTT
>TRBD2|NA|TRBV7-6|TRBJ2-1
CASSPKAGGYNEQFF
TGTGCCAGCAGCCCGAAGGCGGGAGGCTACAATGAGCAGTTCTTC
>TRBD1|NA|TRBV7-9|TRBJ2-1
CASSSPQDRGSYNEQFF
TGTGCCAGCAGCTCACCCCAGGACAGGGGGTCCTACAATGAGCAGTTCTTC
>TRBD1|NA|TRBV18|TRBJ1-1
CASTTLGTGGIESTEAFF
TGTGCCAGCACGACCCTCGGGACAGGGGGCATAGAGAGCACTGAAGCTTTCTTT
>NA|NA|TRBV6-1|TRBJ1-2
CASSDQNYGYTF
TGTGCCAGCAGTGACCAGAACTATGGCTACACCTTC
>NA|NA|TRBV7-2|TRBJ2-7
CASSSQTGFPFYEQYF
TGTGCCAGCAGCTCCCAGACGGGGTTCCCATTCTACGAGCAGTACTTC
>TRBD2|few|TRBV2|TRBJ2-1
CASSRTSSYNEQFF
TGTGCCAGCAGCCGGACTAGTTCTTACAATGAGCAGTTCTTC
>NA|NA|TRBV5-1|TRBJ1-1
CASSPGRLNTEAFF
TGCGCCAGCAGTCCAGGGCGCCTGAACACTGAAGCTTTCTTT
>NA|NA|TRBV5-1|TRBJ2-5
CASSLGGGETQYF
TGCGCCAGCAGCTTGGGTGGAGGGGAGACCCAGTACTTC
>TRBD1|NA|TRBV9|TRBJ2-7
CASSAMTGAGNEQYF
TGTGCCAGCAGCGCTATGACAGGGGCGGGAAACGAGCAGTACTTC
>NA|NA|TRBV30|TRBJ2-7
CAWSTQGGVYEQYF
TGTGCCTGGAGTACCCAGGGGGGTGTCTACGAGCAGTACTTC
>TRBD1|NA|TRBV5-4|TRBJ2-3
CASSIAGTGSTDTQYF
TGTGCCAGCAGCATTGCCGGGACAGGTAGCACAGATACGCAGTATTTT
>TRBD2|NA|TRBV25-1|TRBJ2-3
CASSEEASGRGGYTQYF
TGTGCCAGCAGTGAAGAAGCTAGCGGGAGGGGAGGTTATACGCAGTATTTT
>TRBD1|NA|TRBV7-9|TRBJ1-1
CASSSLTGMNTEAFF
TGTGCCAGCAGCTCCTTGACAGGGATGAACACTGAAGCTTTCTTT
>TRBD2|NA|TRBV5-1|TRBJ2-3
CASSSQTSGGRDTQYF
TGCGCCAGCAGCTCGCAAACTAGCGGGGGGAGGGATACGCAGTATTTT
>NA|NA|TRBV2|TRBJ1-1
CASRLDMNTEAFF
TGTGCCAGCAGACTCGACATGAACACTGAAGCTTTCTTT
>NA|few|TRBV6-1|TRBJ2-7
CASSEGSRGNYEQYF
TGTGCCAGCAGTGAGGGGAGCAGGGGTAACTACGAGCAGTACTTC
>NA|NA|TRBV7-9|TRBJ1-4
CASSPGGFEKLFF
TGTGCCAGCAGCCCCGGGGGGTTTGAAAAACTGTTTTTT
>TRBD1|NA|TRBV30|TRBJ2-7
CAWHPTGTYYEQYF
TGTGCCTGGCACCCGACAGGGACCTATTACGAGCAGTACTTC
>TRBD1|NA|TRBV19|TRBJ1-1
CASSGRTGTEAFF
TGTGCCAGTAGTGGGAGGACAGGGACCGAAGCTTTCTTT
>NA|NA|TRBV5-4|TRBJ2-4
CASSLGQGFLAKNIQYF
TGTGCCAGCAGCTTAGGTCAGGGCTTTCTAGCCAAAAACATTCAGTACTTC